This record looks at one T cell receptor beta chain sequence and its context. Combining a sample-barcoded 5' primer with a J-beta primer mix, a second PCR ran for about 7 to 11 cycles. A template-switch adaptor containing 12 random nucleotides labeled each cDNA molecule. TCRdb called the 5' RACE reads again in MiXCR, with one record for every CDR3 protein. The sample consists of hundreds of thousands of distinct CDR3 sequences, roughly 64% of them appearing once. The data belong to a study of blood T cells in healthy people across ages. Germline V lookup: CDR1 GTSNPN, CDR2 SVGIG (reference sequence). The CDR3 contains 13 residues. V dropped 1 base and J dropped 2 bases, with 8 bases sitting between them.

This clonotype originated in a young man in good health. The sample comprised blood. The rearrangement joins TRBV30 to TRBJ1-2, with unresolved D. In nucleotides, the CDR3 is TGTGCCTGGAGTGATAACCTCAACTATGGCTACACCTTC. This sequence encodes CAWSDNLNYGYTF.